This T cell receptor (beta chain) emerged from a study of CD8 T cells in Susac syndrome. This clonotype was recorded once. The antigen is not known. Study observations and caveats: As acknowledged by the study, its TCR sequencing and HLA analysis included a relatively small number of individuals.

CDR1 and CDR2 from the germline V gene are MNHNY and SVGAGI (reference sequence). Trimming cost V 4 bases and J 5 bases; bases outside gene matches: 7. The CDR3 covers 15 residues. RNA totalling roughly 0.45 to 1 ug underwent reverse transcription with random hexamers. The method of amplification for TCR beta CDR3 was immunoSEQ multiplex PCR, covering 54 Vbeta and 13 Jbeta. TCRdb used MiXCR to reprocess the immunoSEQ multiplex PCR reads, holding one entry per CDR3 protein. The sample has roughly 120,000 distinct CDR3 sequences, 93% seen once; the top ten hold roughly 0.088%. Sequencing of TCR beta, carried out with a high-throughput approach, was applied to CD8+ and CD4+ T cells from the blood. TEMRA cells were FACS-enriched, and CD8+ and CD4+ T cells were isolated negatively.

This TCR was recovered from a human donor with multiple sclerosis. The chain recombines TRBV6-6 with TRBJ2-5; 10 bases agree with TRBD2. The sample taken for sequencing was CD4+ T cells from PBMCs. This CDR3 reads CASSSVAGGEETQYF. DNA for the CDR3: TGTGCCAGCAGTTCGGTAGCGGGGGGAGAGGAGACCCAGTACTTC.